This T cell receptor (beta chain) was identified during a study of T cells expressing NK-cell markers. Germline-derived CDR1 and CDR2 are MNHEY and SMNVEV (reference sequence). The CDR3 is 14 amino acids. Reanalyzing the 5' RACE reads, TCRdb keeps one entry per CDR3 protein, without DNA. Its table records roughly 420,000 distinct CDR3 sequences. The rearrangement uses TRBV27 and TRBJ2-7. This receptor was taken from a woman between 18 and 70 years old in good health. Material for sequencing was blood T cells: a sorted CD56 or NKG2C T cell subset, CD4+ or CD8+ T cells, or bulk PBMC T cells (not recorded which). CDR3 protein: CASSELGGSYEQYF.